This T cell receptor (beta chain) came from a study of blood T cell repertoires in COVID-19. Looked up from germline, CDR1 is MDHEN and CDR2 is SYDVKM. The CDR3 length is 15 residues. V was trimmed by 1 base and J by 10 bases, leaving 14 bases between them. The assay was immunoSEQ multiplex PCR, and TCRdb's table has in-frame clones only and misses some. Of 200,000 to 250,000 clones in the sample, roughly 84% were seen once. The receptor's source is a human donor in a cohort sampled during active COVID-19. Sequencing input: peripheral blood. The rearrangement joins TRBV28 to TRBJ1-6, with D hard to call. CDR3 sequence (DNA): TGTGCCAGCAGTTTATATCGACTTCTGGAGTCACCCCTCCACTTT. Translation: CASSLYRLLESPLHF.